The 23 T cell receptor beta chains reported below all come from one sample, sequenced in a study of brain T cells in children with intractable seizures. Sequencing was limited to surgery cases with top T cell transcript signatures in brain tissue. Generated by immunoSEQ multiplex PCR, the TCRdb table keeps only in-frame clones and is missing some. The table shows about 2,500 clones, with approximately 83% occurring only once. The sample in question was resected brain tissue, obtained at surgery. The receptors shown here come from a boy under two years old with hemimegalencephaly and intractable seizures.

The V gene is TRBV2, the J gene TRBJ1-2; no clear D gene. V was shortened by 8 bases and J by 0 bases, with 10 bases between the two germline ends. CDR1 is SNHLY, CDR2 FYNNEI, per germline. This CDR3 contains 13 residues. The CDR3 coding sequence is TGTGCCAGCGAGGGTGGGGCTAACTATGGCTACACCTTC. The encoded protein is CASEGGANYGYTF. The full variable domain, rest sourced from reference TRBV2 and TRBJ1-2, is EPEVTQTPSHQVTQMGQEVILRCVPISNHLYFYWYRQILGQKVEFLVSFYNNEISEKSEIFDDQFSVERPDGSNFTLKIRSTKLEDSAMYFCASEGGANYGYTFGSGTRLTVV.

The chain recombines TRBV7-2 with TRBJ1-2; D is unclear. Germline CDR1 is SGHTA and CDR2 is FQGNSA. The ends were cut back, 4 bases at V and 6 bases at J, with 6 bases in the middle. The length of the CDR3 is 11 residues. As DNA, the CDR3 is TGTGCCAGCAGCTCCAGAGATGGCTACACCTTC. Encoded protein: CASSSRDGYTF.

The chain is built from TRBV5-1 and TRBJ2-7; D remains unclear. The CDR3 totals 14 residues. Germline loops: CDR1 SGHRS, CDR2 YFSETQ. V was pared by 0 bases and J by 6 bases, with 13 bases between. The CDR3 DNA reads TGCGCCAGCAGCTTGGACGCGGAGTCGAGCGAGCAGTACTTC. This sequence encodes CASSLDAESSEQYF.

The rearrangement links TRBV7-3 to TRBJ1-1; 11 positions agree with TRBD1. V was pared by 4 bases and J by 5 bases, with 6 bases of the junction left unmatched. Germline V lookup: CDR1 SGHTA, CDR2 FQGTGA. The CDR3 totals 15 residues. CDR3 region: CASSSTGTGGTEAFF. The CDR3 DNA sequence: TGTGCCAGCAGCTCTACCGGGACAGGGGGAACTGAAGCTTTCTTT.

With respect to this clone: At the DNA level, this CDR3 is encoded by other sequences in the same sample as well. V and J are TRBV3-1 (or the pseudogene TRBV3-2) and TRBJ1-2; a weak D match, TRBD1 (5 bases). Trimming shortened V by 1 base and J by 8 bases, and 11 bases separated the two germline ends. Germline V gives CDR1 LGHDT, CDR2 YNNKEL (reference sequence). The CDR3 runs to 13 residues. For the CDR3, the DNA is TGTGCCAGCAGCCAAGGGGGCCGGGGGGGCTACACCTTC. It encodes CASSQGGRGGYTF.

This rearrangement joins TRBV7-3 to TRBJ2-2; the match to TRBD1 covers 8 bases. CDR1 is SGHTA and CDR2 is FQGTGA in the germline V gene. This CDR3 is built from 14 residues. With 6 bases clipped from V and 6 bases from J, the junction kept 6 bases outside the gene matches. The chain's CDR3 is CASSLWTGPGELFF. The DNA for the CDR3 is TGTGCCAGCAGTCTTTGGACAGGGCCCGGGGAGCTGTTTTTT.

The chain uses TRBV25-1 and TRBJ2-1, with 7 bases matching TRBD2. Per the germline V gene, CDR1 is MGHDK and CDR2 is SYGVNS. The J segment lost 6 bases and the V segment lost 5 bases, leaving 16 bases of the junction unmatched. This CDR3 comprises 17 residues. This CDR3 reads CASSSPTSPPWGNEQFF. For the CDR3, the DNA is TGTGCCAGCAGTTCCCCGACTAGCCCCCCCTGGGGCAATGAGCAGTTCTTC. Full variable domain (missing parts from reference TRBV25-1 and TRBJ2-1): EADIYQTPRYLVIGTGKKITLECSQTMGHDKMYWYQQDPGMELHLIHYSYGVNSTEKGDLSSESTVSRIRTEHFPLTLESARPSHTSQYLCASSSPTSPPWGNEQFFGPGTRLTVL.

The chain has TRBV2 and TRBJ2-1; D possibly corresponds to TRBD1 (7 bases). The CDR3 covers 15 residues. The germline V and J ends were trimmed by 5 bases and 5 bases, with 16 bases remaining between them. Germline loops: CDR1 SNHLY, CDR2 FYNNEI. This CDR3 is CASSPTGRFHNEQFF. DNA for the CDR3: TGTGCCAGCAGTCCGACAGGGAGGTTTCACAATGAGCAGTTCTTC. The whole variable domain, filled in from reference TRBV2 and TRBJ2-1, reads EPEVTQTPSHQVTQMGQEVILRCVPISNHLYFYWYRQILGQKVEFLVSFYNNEISEKSEIFDDQFSVERPDGSNFTLKIRSTKLEDSAMYFCASSPTGRFHNEQFFGPGTRLTVL.

The chain couples TRBV27 to TRBJ2-4; either TRBD1 or TRBD2 may fit D (6 bases each). There are 14 residues in the CDR3. The V and J ends lost 5 bases and 6 bases respectively, with 14 bases between them. The germline CDR1 and CDR2 sequences are MNHEY and SMNVEV (reference sequence). The CDR3, as DNA: TGTGCCAGCAGTGGACACAGGGACTTAAACATTCAGTACTTC. It encodes CASSGHRDLNIQYF.

The chain employs TRBV28 and TRBJ2-5; a possible D gene is TRBD1 (6 bases). This CDR3 comprises 18 residues. Germline-derived CDR1 and CDR2 are MDHEN and SYDVKM. Trimming took off 4 bases at V and 1 base at J, with 22 bases between the two ends. The CDR3 DNA follows: TGTGCCAGCAGTTCTAATCAGGGGACCGGGGTACTCCAAGAGACCCAGTACTTC. Amino acid sequence: CASSSNQGTGVLQETQYF.

The CDR3 DNA reads TGTGCCAGCAGCTTTCTAGCGGGAGTGGATGAGCAGTACTTC. This codes for CASSFLAGVDEQYF. The chain couples TRBV7-9 to TRBJ2-7; 10 nucleotides match TRBD2. The CDR3 contains 14 residues. Germline CDR1 and CDR2: SEHNR and FQNEAQ (reference sequence). V shed 3 bases and J 7 bases; nucleotides not matched to a gene: 6.

V is TRBV19 and J is TRBJ2-3; D gene unclear. Germline CDR1 LNHDA, CDR2 SQIVND (reference sequence). The CDR3 sequence is 13 residues long. Deletions cut 1 base from V and 4 bases from J, with 6 bases between. The CDR3 sequence: CASSIVAADTQYF. Written as DNA, the CDR3 is TGTGCCAGTAGTATAGTTGCGGCAGATACGCAGTATTTT.

Only a few counts were recorded for this clone. The chain recombines TRBV6-6 with TRBJ1-2; D not resolved. The CDR3 has 15 amino acids. In germline, CDR1 is MNHNY, CDR2 SVGAGI (reference sequence). The V end was cut by 2 bases, the J end by 2 bases, with 12 bases between. As DNA, the CDR3 is TGTGCCAGCAGTTACCAAAAAACCGGGAACTATGGCTACACCTTC. It is translated as CASSYQKTGNYGYTF.

The CDR3 loop is CASSSGQGTGELFF. CDR3 nucleotide sequence: TGCGCCAGCAGCTCGGGACAGGGCACCGGGGAGCTGTTTTTT. The gene calls are TRBV5-1 and TRBJ2-2; 9 bases align to TRBD1. Germline trimming cut 3 bases from V and 4 bases from J; bases unmatched to any gene: 1. In germline, CDR1 is SGHRS, CDR2 YFSETQ. This CDR3 has 14 amino acids.

The chain uses TRBV7-2 and TRBJ2-1; D possibly uses TRBD1 or TRBD2 (5 bases each). Germline V CDR1 and CDR2: SGHTA, FQGNSA. Trimming stripped 3 bases from V and 2 bases from J, with 11 bases between. The CDR3 contains 15 residues. The CDR3 nucleotides read TGTGCCAGCAGCTTGGGGGTTGGGGCCTACAATGAGCAGTTCTTC. It codes for CASSLGVGAYNEQFF.

The gene calls are TRBV27 and TRBJ2-6; D is unclear. CDR1 MNHEY and CDR2 SMNVEV come from the germline V gene (reference sequence). Trimming took 6 bases from V and 2 from J, leaving 2 bases between them. This CDR3 contains 12 residues. The CDR3 reads CASSPGANVLTF. The CDR3 nucleotides read TGTGCCAGCAGCCCTGGGGCCAACGTCCTGACTTTC. Variable domain in full (rest from reference TRBV27 and TRBJ2-6): EAQVTQNPRYLITVTGKKLTVTCSQNMNHEYMSWYRQDPGLGLRQIYYSMNVEVTDKGDVPEGYKVSRKEKRNFPLILESPSPNQTSLYFCASSPGANVLTFGAGSRLTVL.

J is TRBJ2-7 and V is TRBV5-5; 12 bases match TRBD2. The ends lost 7 bases at V and 6 bases at J; junction bases unmatched: 8. The CDR3 is 14 amino acids. Germline-derived CDR1 and CDR2 are SGHKS and YYEKEE (reference sequence). CDR3 region: CASGSLAGGGEQYF. The CDR3 DNA follows: TGTGCCAGCGGGTCCCTAGCGGGAGGGGGCGAGCAGTACTTC.

This clone was seen once. The genes are TRBV5-4 and TRBJ1-2; 7 positions match TRBD1. This CDR3 contains 15 residues. V shed 2 bases and J 4 bases; nucleotides not matched to a gene: 8. Germline CDR1 SGHNT, CDR2 YYREEE (reference sequence). This CDR3 is CASSFPTGVGYGYTF. The CDR3, as DNA: TGTGCCAGCAGCTTCCCCACAGGGGTCGGCTATGGCTACACCTTC.

This rearrangement joins TRBV27 to TRBJ2-7; 11 bases agree with TRBD2. The CDR3 is 16 amino acids. Germline CDR1 and CDR2: MNHEY and SMNVEV (reference sequence). J lost 2 bases, V lost 2 bases, and 5 bases had no gene match. The CDR3 is CASSLVVAGGPYEQYF. CDR3 coding DNA: TGTGCCAGCAGTTTAGTCGTAGCGGGAGGGCCCTACGAGCAGTACTTC.

J is TRBJ2-7 and V is TRBV5-7, with D unresolved. TRBV5-7 counts as an open reading frame of uncertain function. CDR3 size: 15 residues. Trimming pared 0 bases from V and 1 base from J, leaving 11 bases between. CDR3 DNA: TGTGCCAGCAGCTTGGCCCTAGGGCTGTCCTACGAGCAGTACTTC. This gives the protein CASSLALGLSYEQYF.

This chain links TRBV7-9 with TRBJ2-1; the match to TRBD2 covers 8 bases. Germline V gene lookup returns CDR1 SEHNR and CDR2 FQNEAQ (reference sequence). This CDR3 is built from 13 residues. J was trimmed by 12 bases and V by 4 bases; bases with no gene match: 8. In DNA, the CDR3 is TGTGCCAGCAGCTCACCGGGACTAGAGGGGCAGTTCTTC. Translated: CASSSPGLEGQFF.

This clone is a singleton in its sample. This rearrangement joins TRBV7-6 to TRBJ2-1, with D unclear. This CDR3 has 15 residues. The germline V gene encodes CDR1 SGHVS and CDR2 FNYEAQ. The ends were cut back, 0 bases at V and 4 bases at J, with 10 bases in the middle. The CDR3 here is CASSLARTLYNEQFF. Here the CDR3 DNA reads TGTGCCAGCAGCTTAGCGCGGACCTTATACAATGAGCAGTTCTTC.

This clone was seen just once. The chain recombines TRBV27 with TRBJ2-1; no definite D call. The CDR3 length is 11 residues. The ends were cut back, 6 bases at V and 3 bases at J, with 3 bases in the middle. Looked up from germline, CDR1 is MNHEY and CDR2 is SMNVEV (reference sequence). The chain's CDR3 is CASSHYNEQFF. CDR3 coding DNA: TGTGCCAGCAGCCACTACAATGAGCAGTTCTTC.